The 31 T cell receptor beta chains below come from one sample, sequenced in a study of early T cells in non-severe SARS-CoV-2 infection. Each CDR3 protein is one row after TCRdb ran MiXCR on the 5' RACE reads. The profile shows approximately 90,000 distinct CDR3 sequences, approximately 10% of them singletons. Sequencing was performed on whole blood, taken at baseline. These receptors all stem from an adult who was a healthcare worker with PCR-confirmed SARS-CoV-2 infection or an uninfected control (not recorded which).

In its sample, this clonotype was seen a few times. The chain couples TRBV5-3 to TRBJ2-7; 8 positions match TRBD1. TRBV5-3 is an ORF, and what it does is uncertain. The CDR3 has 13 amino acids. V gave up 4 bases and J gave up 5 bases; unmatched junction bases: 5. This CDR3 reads CARSVGQGHEQYF. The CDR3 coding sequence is TGTGCCAGAAGCGTTGGACAGGGCCACGAGCAGTACTTC.

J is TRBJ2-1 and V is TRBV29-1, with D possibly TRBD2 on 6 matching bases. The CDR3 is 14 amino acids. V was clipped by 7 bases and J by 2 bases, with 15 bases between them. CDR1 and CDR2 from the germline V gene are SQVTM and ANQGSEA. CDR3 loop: CSAALRLAYNEQFF. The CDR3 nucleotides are TGCAGCGCTGCCCTGAGACTAGCCTACAATGAGCAGTTCTTC.

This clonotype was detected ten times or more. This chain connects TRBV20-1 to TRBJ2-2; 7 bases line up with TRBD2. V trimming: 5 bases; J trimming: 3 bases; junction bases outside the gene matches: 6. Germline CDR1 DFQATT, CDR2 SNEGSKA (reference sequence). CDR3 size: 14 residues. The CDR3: CSAPRERDTGELFF. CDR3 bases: TGCAGTGCTCCGCGGGAGAGGGACACCGGGGAGCTGTTTTTT.

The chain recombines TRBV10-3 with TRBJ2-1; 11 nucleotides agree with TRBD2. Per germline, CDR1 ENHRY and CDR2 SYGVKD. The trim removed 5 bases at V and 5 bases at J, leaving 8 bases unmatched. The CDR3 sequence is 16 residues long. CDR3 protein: CAISYPGTSGNNEQFF. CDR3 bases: TGTGCCATCAGTTACCCCGGGACTAGCGGAAACAATGAGCAGTTCTTC.

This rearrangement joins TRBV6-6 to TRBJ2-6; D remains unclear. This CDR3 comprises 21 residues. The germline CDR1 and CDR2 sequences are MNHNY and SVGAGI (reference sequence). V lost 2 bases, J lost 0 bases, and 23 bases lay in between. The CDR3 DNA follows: TGTGCCAGCAGTTACGTGGTTGTCGGCCGCACACCTATCTCTGGGGCCAACGTCCTGACTTTC. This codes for CASSYVVVGRTPISGANVLTF.

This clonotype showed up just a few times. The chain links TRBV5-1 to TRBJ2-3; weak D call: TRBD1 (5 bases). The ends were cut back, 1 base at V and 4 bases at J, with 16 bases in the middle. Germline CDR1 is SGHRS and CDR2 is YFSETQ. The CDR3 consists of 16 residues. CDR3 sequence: CASSLWAMGQADTQYF. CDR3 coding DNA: TGCGCCAGCAGCTTGTGGGCTATGGGGCAGGCAGATACGCAGTATTTT.

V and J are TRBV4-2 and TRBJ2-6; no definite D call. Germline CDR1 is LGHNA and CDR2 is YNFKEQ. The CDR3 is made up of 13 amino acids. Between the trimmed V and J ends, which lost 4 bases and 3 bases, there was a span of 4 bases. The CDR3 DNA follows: TGTGCCAGCAGCCTTCTTGGGGCCAACGTCCTGACTTTC. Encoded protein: CASSLLGANVLTF.

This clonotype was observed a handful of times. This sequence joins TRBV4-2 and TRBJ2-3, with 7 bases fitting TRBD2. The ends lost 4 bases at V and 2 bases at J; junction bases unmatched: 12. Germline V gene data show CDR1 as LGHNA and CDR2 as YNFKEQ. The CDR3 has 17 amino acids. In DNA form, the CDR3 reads TGTGCCAGCAGCCCTGGAGGATGGGGAGGGGCCACAGATACGCAGTATTTT. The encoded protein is CASSPGGWGGATDTQYF.

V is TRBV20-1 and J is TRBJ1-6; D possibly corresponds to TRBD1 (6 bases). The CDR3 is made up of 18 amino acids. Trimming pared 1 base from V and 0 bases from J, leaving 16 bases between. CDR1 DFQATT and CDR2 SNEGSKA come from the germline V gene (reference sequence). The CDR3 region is CSARGRAGANSYNSPLHF. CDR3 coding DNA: TGCAGTGCTAGAGGTCGGGCAGGGGCGAACTCCTATAATTCACCCCTCCACTTT.

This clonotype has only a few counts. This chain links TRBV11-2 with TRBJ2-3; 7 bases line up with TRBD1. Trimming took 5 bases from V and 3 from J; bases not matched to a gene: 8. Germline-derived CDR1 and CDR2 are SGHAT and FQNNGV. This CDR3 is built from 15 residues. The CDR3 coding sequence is TGTGCCAGCAGCCGCAACCCGGGACAGACAGATACGCAGTATTTT. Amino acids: CASSRNPGQTDTQYF.

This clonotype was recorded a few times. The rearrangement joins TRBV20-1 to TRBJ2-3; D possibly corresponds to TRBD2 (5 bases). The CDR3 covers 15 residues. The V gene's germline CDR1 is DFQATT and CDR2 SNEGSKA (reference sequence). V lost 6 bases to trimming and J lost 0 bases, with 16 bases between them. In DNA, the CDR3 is TGCAGTGCATACGCTAGCATACCTAGCACAGATACGCAGTATTTT. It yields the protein CSAYASIPSTDTQYF.

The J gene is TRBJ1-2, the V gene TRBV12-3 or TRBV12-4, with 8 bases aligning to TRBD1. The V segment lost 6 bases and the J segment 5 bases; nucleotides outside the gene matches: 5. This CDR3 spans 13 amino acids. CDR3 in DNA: TGTGCCAGCAGAGAGAGGACAGGGTATGGCTACACCTTC. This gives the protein CASRERTGYGYTF.

CDR3 sequence: CSAPDRGTQRSNQPQHF. CDR3 coding DNA: TGCAGTGCTCCGGACAGGGGCACCCAGAGGAGCAATCAGCCCCAGCATTTT. The chain recombines TRBV20-1 with TRBJ1-5, with TRBD1 matching over 9 bases. This CDR3 spans 17 amino acids. CDR1 DFQATT and CDR2 SNEGSKA come from the germline V gene (reference sequence). The V segment lost 5 bases and the J segment 1 base; nucleotides outside the gene matches: 12.

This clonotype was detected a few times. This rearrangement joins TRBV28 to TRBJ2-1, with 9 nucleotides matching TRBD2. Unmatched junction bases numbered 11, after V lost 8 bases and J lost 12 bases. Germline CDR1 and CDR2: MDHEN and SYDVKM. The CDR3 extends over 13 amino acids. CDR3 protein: CASPPTSGGGQFF. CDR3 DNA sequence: TGTGCCAGCCCCCCGACTAGCGGCGGGGGGCAGTTCTTC.

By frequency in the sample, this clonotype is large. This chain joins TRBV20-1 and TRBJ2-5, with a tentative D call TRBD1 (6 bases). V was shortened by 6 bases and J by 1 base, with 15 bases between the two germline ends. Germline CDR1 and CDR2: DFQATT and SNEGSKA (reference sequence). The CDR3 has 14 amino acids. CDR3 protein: CSAQDSGVQETQYF. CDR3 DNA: TGCAGTGCCCAGGACAGTGGGGTCCAAGAGACCCAGTACTTC.

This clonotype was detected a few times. Here the CDR3 DNA reads TGTGCCAGCAGCTTGGAAACTAGCGGACGGAGGGAGTTCTTC. Amino acids: CASSLETSGRREFF. The rearrangement links TRBV5-6 to TRBJ2-1; 8 bases line up with TRBD2. V lost 0 bases and J lost 14; bases outside the gene matches: 10. This CDR3 is built from 14 residues. CDR1 and CDR2 from the germline V gene are SGHDT and YYEEEE.

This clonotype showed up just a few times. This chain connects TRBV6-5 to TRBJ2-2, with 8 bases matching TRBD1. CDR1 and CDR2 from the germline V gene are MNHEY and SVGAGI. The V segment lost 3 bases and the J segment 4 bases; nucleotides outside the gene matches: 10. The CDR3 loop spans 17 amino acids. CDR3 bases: TGTGCCAGCAGTTATTTTACAACAGGGGGAGGCACCGGGGAGCTGTTTTTT. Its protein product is CASSYFTTGGGTGELFF.

Here the CDR3 reads CASSFFYNEQFF. The CDR3 DNA is TGTGCCAGCAGCTTTTTCTACAATGAGCAGTTCTTC. The rearrangement joins TRBV7-2 to TRBJ2-1; D uncertain. This CDR3 has 12 amino acids. From germline, CDR1 is SGHTA and CDR2 FQGNSA. V lost 3 bases and J lost 3, with 3 bases in between.

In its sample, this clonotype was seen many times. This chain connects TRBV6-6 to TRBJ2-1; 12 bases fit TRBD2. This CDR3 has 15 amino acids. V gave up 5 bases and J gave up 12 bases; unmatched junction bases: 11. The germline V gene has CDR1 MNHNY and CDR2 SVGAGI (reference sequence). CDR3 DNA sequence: TGTGCCAGCAGTGACGCTCCGGGACTAGCGGGTGGGCAGTTCTTC. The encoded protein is CASSDAPGLAGGQFF.

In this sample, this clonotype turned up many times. As DNA, the CDR3 is TGTGCCAGCTCACTCCTGGGGTCCTACGAGCAGTACTTC. Its translation is CASSLLGSYEQYF. The chain couples TRBV18 to TRBJ2-7, with D uncertain. V was pared by 4 bases and J by 1 base, with 8 bases between. The CDR3 covers 13 residues. CDR1 and CDR2 from the germline V gene are KGHSH and LQKENI.

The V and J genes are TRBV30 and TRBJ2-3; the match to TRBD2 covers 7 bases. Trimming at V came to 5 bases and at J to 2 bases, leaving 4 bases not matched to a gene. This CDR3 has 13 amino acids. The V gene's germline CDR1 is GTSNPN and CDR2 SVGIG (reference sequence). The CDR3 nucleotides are TGTGCCTGGGCTAGCGGAGCCACAGATACGCAGTATTTT. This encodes CAWASGATDTQYF.

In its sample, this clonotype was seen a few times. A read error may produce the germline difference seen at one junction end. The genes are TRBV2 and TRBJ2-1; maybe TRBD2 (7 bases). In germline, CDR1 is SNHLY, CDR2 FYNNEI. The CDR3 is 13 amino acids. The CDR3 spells CGTSGTQYNEQFF. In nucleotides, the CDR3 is TGCGGGACAAGCGGGACCCAATACAATGAGCAGTTCTTC.

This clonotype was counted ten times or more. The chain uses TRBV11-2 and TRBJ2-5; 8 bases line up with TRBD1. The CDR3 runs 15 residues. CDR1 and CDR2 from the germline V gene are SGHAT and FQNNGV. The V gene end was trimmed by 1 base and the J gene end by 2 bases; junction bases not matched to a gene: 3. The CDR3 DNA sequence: TGTGCCAGCAGCTTAGCTCGGACAGGGCAAGAGACCCAGTACTTC. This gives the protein CASSLARTGQETQYF.

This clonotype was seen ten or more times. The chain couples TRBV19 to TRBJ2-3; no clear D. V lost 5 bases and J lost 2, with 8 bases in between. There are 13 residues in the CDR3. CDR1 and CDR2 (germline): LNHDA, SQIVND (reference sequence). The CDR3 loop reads CASSPLYTDTQYF. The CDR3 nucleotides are TGTGCCAGTAGTCCCCTATACACAGATACGCAGTATTTT.

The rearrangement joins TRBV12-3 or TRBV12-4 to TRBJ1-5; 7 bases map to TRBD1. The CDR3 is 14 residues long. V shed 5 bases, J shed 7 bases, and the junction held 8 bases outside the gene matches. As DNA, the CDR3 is TGTGCCAGCAGTGCTAACAGGGGCGGACAGCCCCAGCATTTT. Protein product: CASSANRGGQPQHF.

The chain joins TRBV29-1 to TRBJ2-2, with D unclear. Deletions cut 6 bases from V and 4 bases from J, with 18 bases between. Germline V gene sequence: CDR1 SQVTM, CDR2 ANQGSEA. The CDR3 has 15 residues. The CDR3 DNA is TGCAGCGTGATGGCCACTGCAAGGAGCACCGGGGAGCTGTTTTTT. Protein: CSVMATARSTGELFF.

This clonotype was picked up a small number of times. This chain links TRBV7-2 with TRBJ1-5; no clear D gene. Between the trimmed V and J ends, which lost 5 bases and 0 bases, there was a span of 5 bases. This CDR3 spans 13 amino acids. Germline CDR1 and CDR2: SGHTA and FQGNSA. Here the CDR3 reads CASSPNSNQPQHF. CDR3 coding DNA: TGTGCCAGCAGCCCTAATAGCAATCAGCCCCAGCATTTT.

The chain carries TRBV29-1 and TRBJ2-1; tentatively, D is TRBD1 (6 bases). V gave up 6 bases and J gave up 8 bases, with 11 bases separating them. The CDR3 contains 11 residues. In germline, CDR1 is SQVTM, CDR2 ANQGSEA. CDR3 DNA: TGCAGCGTGTCCAGGGGCGATGAGCAGTTCTTC. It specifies CSVSRGDEQFF.

The CDR3, as DNA: TGTGCCGCCGGTGCGGGGTCTGGAAACACCATATATTTT. Amino acids: CAAGAGSGNTIYF. The chain employs TRBV30 and TRBJ1-3; D gene uncertain. V was cut by 8 bases and J by 1 base, with 12 bases left in between. CDR1 is GTSNPN and CDR2 is SVGIG in the germline V gene (reference sequence). The CDR3 length is 13 residues.

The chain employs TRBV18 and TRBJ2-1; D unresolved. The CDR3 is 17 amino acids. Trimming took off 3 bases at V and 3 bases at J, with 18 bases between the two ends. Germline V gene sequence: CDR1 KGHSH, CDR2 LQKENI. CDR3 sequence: CASSPGLTASFYNEQFF. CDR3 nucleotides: TGTGCCAGCTCACCCGGGTTAACAGCCTCCTTCTACAATGAGCAGTTCTTC. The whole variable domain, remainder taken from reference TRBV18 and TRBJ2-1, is NAGVMQNPRHLVRRRGQEARLRCSPMKGHSHVYWYRQLPEEGLKFMVYLQKENIIDESGMPKERFSAEFPKEGPSILRIQQVVRGDSAAYFCASSPGLTASFYNEQFFGPGTRLTVL.

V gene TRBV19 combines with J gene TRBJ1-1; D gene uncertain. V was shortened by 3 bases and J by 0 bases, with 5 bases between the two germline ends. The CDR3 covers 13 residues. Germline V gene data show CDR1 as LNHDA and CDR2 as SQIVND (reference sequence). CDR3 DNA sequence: TGTGCCAGTAGTATCCGAGTGAACACTGAAGCTTTCTTT. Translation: CASSIRVNTEAFF.